The rows below give T cell receptor beta chains drawn from one sample of a study of T cells in Graves' hyperthyroidism and ophthalmopathy. In TCRdb, the multiplex PCR reads were re-called with MiXCR into one record per CDR3 protein. The sample consists of 400,000 to 450,000 distinct CDR3 sequences, roughly 15% of them appearing once. The sequenced sample consisted of blood. All receptors come from a man between 18 and 35 years old with Graves' ophthalmopathy. The conserved cysteine and the conserved F or W are not part of the CDR3 here. The order of the fields is V gene, J gene, CDR3 protein.

V gene: TRBV2; J gene: TRBJ2-7; CDR3 protein: ASYQPRDTLNEQY
V gene: TRBV7-8; J gene: TRBJ2-7; CDR3 protein: ASQGRGVYEQY
V gene: TRBV2; J gene: TRBJ1-5; CDR3 protein: ASSKRGTIISQPQH
V gene: TRBV10-2; J gene: TRBJ1-4; CDR3 protein: ASSGLGRGPKLF
V gene: TRBV7-9; J gene: TRBJ2-7; CDR3 protein: ASSLSGTGPYEQY
V gene: TRBV3-1; J gene: TRBJ1-5; CDR3 protein: ASSQWGENQPQH
V gene: TRBV12-3/TRBV12-4; J gene: TRBJ1-5; CDR3 protein: ASRVGSNQPQH
V gene: TRBV20-1; J gene: TRBJ2-1; CDR3 protein: SARERVRNNEQF
V gene: TRBV7-2; J gene: TRBJ2-4; CDR3 protein: ASSPRENIQY
V gene: TRBV29-1; J gene: TRBJ2-3; CDR3 protein: SVDWHRTDTQY
V gene: TRBV3-1; J gene: TRBJ1-5; CDR3 protein: ASSQDTGASNQPQH
V gene: TRBV10-3; J gene: TRBJ2-5; CDR3 protein: AISKDRGGTQETQY
V gene: TRBV18; J gene: TRBJ2-3; CDR3 protein: ASSPMSTDTQY
V gene: TRBV18; J gene: TRBJ2-7; CDR3 protein: ASSYHRLAGISYEQY
V gene: TRBV13; J gene: TRBJ2-7; CDR3 protein: ASSFESYEQY
V gene: TRBV20-1; J gene: TRBJ1-4; CDR3 protein: SASLGEKLF
V gene: TRBV2; J gene: TRBJ2-5; CDR3 protein: ASNRRGGRETQY
V gene: TRBV12-3/TRBV12-4; J gene: TRBJ2-1; CDR3 protein: ASSRTGSGSSNDQF
V gene: TRBV30; J gene: TRBJ1-6; CDR3 protein: AWSPTGAAYNSPLH
V gene: TRBV7-9; J gene: TRBJ1-1; CDR3 protein: ASSYENTEAF
V gene: TRBV29-1; J gene: TRBJ2-1; CDR3 protein: SVGEPSWDEQF
V gene: TRBV20-1; J gene: TRBJ2-3; CDR3 protein: SARNYKWGSSDTQY
V gene: TRBV18; J gene: TRBJ1-4; CDR3 protein: TSSPAGPQTNEKLF
V gene: TRBV28; J gene: TRBJ1-3; CDR3 protein: ASSLPGTTGNTIY
V gene: TRBV6-1; J gene: TRBJ2-7; CDR3 protein: ASSVRDRDGEQY
V gene: TRBV6-1; J gene: TRBJ1-5; CDR3 protein: ASTHGRDQPQH
V gene: TRBV7-9; J gene: TRBJ1-5; CDR3 protein: ASSLARTTVQPQH
V gene: TRBV7-9; J gene: TRBJ1-1; CDR3 protein: ASSLGWGIGRTEAF
V gene: TRBV28; J gene: TRBJ1-2; CDR3 protein: ASQSAAGEKNYGYT
V gene: TRBV30; J gene: TRBJ1-2; CDR3 protein: AWDPPRDRGYT
V gene: TRBV5-6; J gene: TRBJ1-5; CDR3 protein: ASSLGYQPQH
V gene: TRBV24-1; J gene: TRBJ2-5; CDR3 protein: ATSDLQIGGRETQY
V gene: TRBV6-1; J gene: TRBJ1-5; CDR3 protein: ASSERGTGMEPQH
V gene: TRBV6-1; J gene: TRBJ1-6; CDR3 protein: ASSLMGANSPLH
V gene: TRBV5-1; J gene: TRBJ2-7; CDR3 protein: ASSLAPPDLDYEQY
V gene: TRBV2; J gene: TRBJ1-6; CDR3 protein: ASSQGIGSPLH
V gene: TRBV5-4; J gene: TRBJ2-7; CDR3 protein: ASSLGGASSYERY
V gene: TRBV12-3/TRBV12-4; J gene: TRBJ1-4; CDR3 protein: ASSWGYNEKLF
V gene: TRBV20-1; J gene: TRBJ1-1; CDR3 protein: SAREAGGDTEAF
V gene: TRBV12-3/TRBV12-4; J gene: TRBJ2-2; CDR3 protein: ASSFTGSYTGELF
V gene: TRBV7-8; J gene: TRBJ2-7; CDR3 protein: ASSSRLANEQY